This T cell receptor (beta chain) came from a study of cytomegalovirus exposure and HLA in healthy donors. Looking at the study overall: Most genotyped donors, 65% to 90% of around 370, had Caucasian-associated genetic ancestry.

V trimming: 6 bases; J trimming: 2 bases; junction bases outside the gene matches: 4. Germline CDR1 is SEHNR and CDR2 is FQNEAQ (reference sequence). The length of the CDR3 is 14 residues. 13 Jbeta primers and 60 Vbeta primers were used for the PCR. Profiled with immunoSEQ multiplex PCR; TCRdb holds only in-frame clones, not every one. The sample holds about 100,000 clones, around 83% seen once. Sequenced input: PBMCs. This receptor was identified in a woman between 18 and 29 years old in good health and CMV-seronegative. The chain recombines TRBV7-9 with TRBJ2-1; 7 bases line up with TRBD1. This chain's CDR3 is CASSGQGAYNEQFF. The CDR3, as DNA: TGTGCCAGCAGTGGCCAGGGGGCCTACAATGAGCAGTTCTTC.